The clone carrying this TCR beta chain was observed once. The antigen is undetermined. The entry originates in a study of Tregs in tolerant kidney transplant recipients. Study-level background: Recipients received nonmyeloablative bone marrow transplants from related graft donors, with transient mixed chimerism. Study results and caveats: Few patients were studied, so findings need validation in larger groups. Activated donor B cell expansion appeared to reveal the most relevant donor-specific TCRbeta repertoire.

Produced via immunoSEQ multiplex PCR; TCRdb's table is partial and in-frame only. In the table there are 50,000 to 75,000 clones, approximately 83% of which are singletons. The CDR3 runs 19 residues. J gave up 0 bases and V 6 bases, and 17 bases lay outside the gene matches. Thawed PBMCs were FACS-sorted into unstimulated CD4+CD25+CD127- regulatory T cells, CD4+CD25- non-regulatory cells, CD4 and CD8 cells. The TCR sequence derives from a human donor who received a combined kidney and bone marrow transplant. The sample consisted of Tregs from blood, taken before the transplant. V and J are TRBV23-1 and TRBJ1-3; TRBD1 aligns across 7 bases. TRBV23-1 has ORF status, its function being uncertain. The CDR3 loop is CASSPETGTEKSSGNTIYF. The CDR3, as DNA: TGCGCCAGCAGCCCGGAGACCGGGACAGAAAAGAGCTCTGGAAACACCATATATTTT.